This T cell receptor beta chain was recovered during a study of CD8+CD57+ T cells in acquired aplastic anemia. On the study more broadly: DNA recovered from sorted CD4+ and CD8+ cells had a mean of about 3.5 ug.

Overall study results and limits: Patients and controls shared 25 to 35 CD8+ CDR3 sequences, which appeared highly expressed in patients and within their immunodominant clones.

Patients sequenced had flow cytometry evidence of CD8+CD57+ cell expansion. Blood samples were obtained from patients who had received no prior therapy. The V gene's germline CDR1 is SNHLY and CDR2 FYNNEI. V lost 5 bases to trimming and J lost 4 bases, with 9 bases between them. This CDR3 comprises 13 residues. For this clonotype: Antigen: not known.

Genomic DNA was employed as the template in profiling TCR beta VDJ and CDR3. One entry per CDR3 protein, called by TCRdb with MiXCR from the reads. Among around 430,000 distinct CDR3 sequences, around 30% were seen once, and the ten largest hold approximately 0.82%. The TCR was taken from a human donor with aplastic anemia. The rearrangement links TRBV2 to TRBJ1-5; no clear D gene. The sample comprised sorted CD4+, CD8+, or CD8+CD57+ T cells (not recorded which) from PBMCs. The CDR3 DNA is TGTGCCAGCAGTCAAAGGGCAAATCAGCCCCAGCATTTT. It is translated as CASSQRANQPQHF.